This T cell receptor beta chain was observed in a study of beta chain features in type 1 diabetes. About the research overall: Examination covered around 110 million sorted cells spanning all samples.

Of the isolated RNA, all was reverse transcribed, and so the sequenced material was expressed TCRB transcripts. Sequencing was performed with immunoSEQ multiplex PCR; in TCRdb, only in-frame clones are kept and a portion is missing. The table includes about 220,000 clones, approximately 11% detected once. CDR3 length: 15 amino acids. Germline trimming cut 5 bases from V and 3 bases from J; bases unmatched to any gene: 7. Looked up from germline, CDR1 is SEHNR and CDR2 is FQNEAQ (reference sequence). CD45RO/CCR7/CD25/CD127/CD95/CD27 staining was used to isolate CD4+ naive, central memory, regulatory and stem cell-like memory cells by sorting. This clone was found a few times. The antigen remains unidentified. Study-wide results and caveats: Compared with healthy donors, patients appeared to share more similar naive, central memory and regulatory TCRB repertoires.

The source of this sequence is a man younger than 30 in good health. Sequencing was done on a sample of central memory CD4+ T cells from blood. V gene TRBV7-9 combines with J gene TRBJ2-5, with 9 nucleotides matching TRBD1. The CDR3 DNA reads TGTGCCAGCAGCCGACCGACAGGGGGTAAAGAGACCCAGTACTTC. Protein: CASSRPTGGKETQYF.